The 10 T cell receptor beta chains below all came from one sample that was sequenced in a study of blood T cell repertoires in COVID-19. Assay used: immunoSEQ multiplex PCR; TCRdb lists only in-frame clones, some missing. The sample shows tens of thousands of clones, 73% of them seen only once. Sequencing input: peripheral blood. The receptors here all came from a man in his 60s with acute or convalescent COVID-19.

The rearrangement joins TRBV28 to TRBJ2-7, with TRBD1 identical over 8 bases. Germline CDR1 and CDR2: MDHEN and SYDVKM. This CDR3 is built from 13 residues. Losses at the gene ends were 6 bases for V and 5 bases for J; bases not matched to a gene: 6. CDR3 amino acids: CASSDHRGDEQYF. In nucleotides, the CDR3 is TGTGCCAGCAGCGACCACAGGGGGGACGAGCAGTACTTC.

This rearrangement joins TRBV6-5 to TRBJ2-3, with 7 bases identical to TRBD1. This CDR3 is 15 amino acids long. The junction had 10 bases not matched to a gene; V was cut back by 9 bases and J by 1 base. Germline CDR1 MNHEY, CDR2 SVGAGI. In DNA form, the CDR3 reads TGTGCCAGTACTACACAGCAGGGGGGCACAGATACGCAGTATTTT. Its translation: CASTTQQGGTDTQYF.

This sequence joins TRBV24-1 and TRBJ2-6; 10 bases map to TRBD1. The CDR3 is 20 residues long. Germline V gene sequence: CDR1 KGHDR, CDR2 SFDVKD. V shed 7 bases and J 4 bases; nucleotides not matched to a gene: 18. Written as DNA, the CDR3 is TGTGCCACCAGGCTCATCCCGACAGGGGGCGCTAGGCTCGGGGCCAACGTCCTGACTTTC. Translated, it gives CATRLIPTGGARLGANVLTF.

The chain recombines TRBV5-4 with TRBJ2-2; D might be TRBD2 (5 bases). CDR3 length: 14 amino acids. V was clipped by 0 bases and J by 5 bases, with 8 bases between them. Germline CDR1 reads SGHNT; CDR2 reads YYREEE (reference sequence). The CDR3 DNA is TGTGCCAGCAGCTTGGATGGGGAGACCGGGGAGCTGTTTTTT. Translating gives CASSLDGETGELFF.

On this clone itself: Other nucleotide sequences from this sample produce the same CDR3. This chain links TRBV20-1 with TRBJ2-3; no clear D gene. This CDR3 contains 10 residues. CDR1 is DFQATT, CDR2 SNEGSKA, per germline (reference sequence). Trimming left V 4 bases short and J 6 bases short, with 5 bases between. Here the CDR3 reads CSATRDTQYF. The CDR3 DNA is TGCAGTGCTACCCGGGATACGCAGTATTTT.

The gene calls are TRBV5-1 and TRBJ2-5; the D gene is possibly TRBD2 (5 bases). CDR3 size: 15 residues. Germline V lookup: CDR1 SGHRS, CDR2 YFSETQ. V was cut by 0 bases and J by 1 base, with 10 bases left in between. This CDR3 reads CASSLGTPTQETQYF. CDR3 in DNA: TGCGCCAGCAGCTTGGGGACTCCAACCCAAGAGACCCAGTACTTC.

The CDR3: CASSSMTGSYEQYV. The DNA for the CDR3 is TGTGCCAGCAGCTCTATGACAGGGTCCTACGAGCAGTACGTC. The V and J genes are TRBV7-2 and TRBJ2-7, with 7 bases aligning to TRBD1. In germline, CDR1 is SGHTA, CDR2 FQGNSA. The CDR3 length is 14 residues. V lost 4 bases and J lost 1; bases outside the gene matches: 4.

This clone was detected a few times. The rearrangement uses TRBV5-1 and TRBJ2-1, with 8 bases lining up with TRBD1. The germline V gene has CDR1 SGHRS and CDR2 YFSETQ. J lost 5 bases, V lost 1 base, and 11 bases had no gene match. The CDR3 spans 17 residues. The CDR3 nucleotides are TGCGCCAGCAGCTTGACCTATACAGGGACAGGAAACAATGAGCAGTTCTTC. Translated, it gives CASSLTYTGTGNNEQFF.

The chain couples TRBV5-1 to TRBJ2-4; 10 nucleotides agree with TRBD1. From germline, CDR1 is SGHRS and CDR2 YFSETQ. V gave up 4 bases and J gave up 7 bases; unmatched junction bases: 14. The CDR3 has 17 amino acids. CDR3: CASSRQGAIGFENIQYF. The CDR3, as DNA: TGCGCCAGCAGCCGACAGGGGGCGATAGGGTTTGAGAACATTCAGTACTTC.

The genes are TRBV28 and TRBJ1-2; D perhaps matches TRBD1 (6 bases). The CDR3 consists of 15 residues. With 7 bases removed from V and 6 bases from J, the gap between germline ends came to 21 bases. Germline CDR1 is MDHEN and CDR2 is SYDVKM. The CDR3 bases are TGTGCCAGCATTCTGACACTGGGGGGGCTGGATGGCTACACCTTC. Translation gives CASILTLGGLDGYTF.